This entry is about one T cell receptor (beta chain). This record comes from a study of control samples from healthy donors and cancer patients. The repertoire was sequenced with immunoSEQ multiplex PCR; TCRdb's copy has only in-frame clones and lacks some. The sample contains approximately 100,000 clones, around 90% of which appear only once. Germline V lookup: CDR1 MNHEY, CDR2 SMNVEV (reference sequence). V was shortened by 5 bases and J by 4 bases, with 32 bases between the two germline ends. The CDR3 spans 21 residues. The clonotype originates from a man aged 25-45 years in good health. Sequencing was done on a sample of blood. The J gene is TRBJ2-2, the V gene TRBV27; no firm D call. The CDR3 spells CASSPPFGKSRLGVRTGELFF. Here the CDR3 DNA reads TGTGCCAGCAGTCCCCCTTTTGGGAAATCTAGGTTAGGCGTACGCACCGGGGAGCTGTTTTTT.